These 28 T cell receptor beta chains originate from one sample sequenced in a study of blood T cell repertoires in COVID-19. The assay was immunoSEQ multiplex PCR, and TCRdb's table has in-frame clones only and misses some. The sample consists of under 300,000 clones, around 90% of them appearing once. Sample: peripheral blood. The source of these receptors is a woman aged 60 to 75 with COVID-19, enrolled during active disease.

This chain connects TRBV25-1 to TRBJ1-5, with D maybe TRBD1 (6 bases). Per the germline V gene, CDR1 is MGHDK and CDR2 is SYGVNS. The ends were cut back, 1 base at V and 6 bases at J, with 7 bases in the middle. This CDR3 is 13 amino acids long. In DNA form, the CDR3 reads TGTGCCAGCAGTGAATCGACAGGTCAGCCCCAGCATTTT. Translating gives CASSESTGQPQHF.

V is TRBV5-1 and J is TRBJ2-2; D gene ambiguous. CDR1 is SGHRS and CDR2 is YFSETQ in the germline V gene. The CDR3 runs to 15 residues. The ends were cut back, 0 bases at V and 0 bases at J, with 6 bases in the middle. The chain's CDR3 is CASSLAGTNTGELFF. CDR3 sequence (DNA): TGCGCCAGCAGCTTGGCAGGAACGAACACCGGGGAGCTGTTTTTT.

The V gene is TRBV2, the J gene TRBJ2-7; 10 positions agree with TRBD2. V was clipped by 5 bases and J by 7 bases; unmatched bases: 5. Germline V gives CDR1 SNHLY, CDR2 FYNNEI. CDR3 length equals 13 residues. DNA of the CDR3: TGTGCCAGCAGTAGGACTAGCGGTGCGGAGCAGTACTTC. This gives the protein CASSRTSGAEQYF.

V and J are TRBV4-3 and TRBJ1-1; D is unresolved. Trimming left V 1 base short and J 1 base short, with 7 bases between. CDR3 length: 14 residues. Germline V gene sequence: CDR1 LGHNA, CDR2 YSLEER. This chain's CDR3 is CASSQAPQNTEAFF. The CDR3 bases are TGCGCCAGCAGCCAAGCGCCACAGAACACTGAAGCTTTCTTT.

The chain is built from TRBV19 and TRBJ1-6; TRBD1 matches 8 bases. V lost 9 bases to trimming and J lost 10 bases; unmatched junction nucleotides: 11. The germline CDR1 and CDR2 sequences are LNHDA and SQIVND (reference sequence). This CDR3 has 14 amino acids. CDR3 sequence: CASAGQGTGSPLHF. As DNA, the CDR3 is TGTGCCAGCGCCGGACAGGGAACCGGGTCACCCCTCCACTTT.

The chain combines TRBV5-4 with TRBJ1-4; D not resolved. The V gene lost 4 bases and the J gene lost 7 bases, with 11 bases spanning the gap. This CDR3 has 13 residues. Germline CDR1 is SGHNT and CDR2 is YYREEE (reference sequence). Written as DNA, the CDR3 is TGTGCCAGCAGCCCGGGGTCCGCTGAAAAACTGTTTTTT. Encoded protein: CASSPGSAEKLFF.

The CDR3 protein is CASSEFSGNGYTF. For the CDR3, the DNA is TGTGCCAGCAGTGAATTCTCGGGAAATGGCTACACCTTC. The rearrangement links TRBV25-1 to TRBJ1-2; no clear D. This CDR3 spans 13 amino acids. Germline CDR1 reads MGHDK; CDR2 reads SYGVNS. Deletions cut 1 base from V and 6 bases from J, with 9 bases between.

The chain uses TRBV4-1 and TRBJ2-5; D gene ambiguous. Germline lookup yields CDR1 MGHRA and CDR2 YSYEKL. V shed 0 bases and J shed 3 bases, with 5 bases lying between them. CDR3 size: 13 residues. The CDR3 sequence is CASSQDPEETQYF. DNA for the CDR3: TGCGCCAGCAGCCAAGACCCGGAAGAGACCCAGTACTTC.

The V call is TRBV5-6, the J call TRBJ2-7; D might be TRBD1 (6 bases). The V end was cut by 4 bases, the J end by 0 bases, with 14 bases between. This CDR3 has 15 amino acids. Germline loops: CDR1 SGHDT, CDR2 YYEEEE. CDR3 bases: TGTGCCAGCAGCCTCACAGGGTATAACTCCTACGAGCAGTACTTC. It specifies CASSLTGYNSYEQYF.

On this clone itself: Other DNA sequences within the sample encode an identical CDR3. CDR3 region: CASSPQGDTEAFF. Here the CDR3 DNA reads TGTGCCAGCTCACCACAGGGGGACACTGAAGCTTTCTTT. This chain connects TRBV18 to TRBJ1-1, with D perhaps TRBD1 (6 bases). The CDR3 consists of 13 residues. V was trimmed by 1 base and J by 3 bases, leaving 6 bases between them. Germline CDR1 reads KGHSH; CDR2 reads LQKENI.

The V gene is TRBV7-7, the J gene TRBJ2-5, with 7 bases that match TRBD2. Germline-derived CDR1 and CDR2 are SSHAT and FNYEAQ (reference sequence). V gave up 5 bases and J gave up 1 base; unmatched junction bases: 7. The CDR3 consists of 15 residues. This CDR3 reads CASSPGLGPQETQYF. The DNA of the CDR3 is TGTGCCAGCAGCCCTGGACTAGGGCCCCAAGAGACCCAGTACTTC.

The chain is built from TRBV11-3 and TRBJ2-3; weak D call: TRBD2 (5 bases). The V and J ends lost 3 bases and 0 bases respectively, with 10 bases between them. The length of the CDR3 is 15 residues. Germline CDR1 reads SGHNT; CDR2 reads YENEEA. The CDR3 DNA reads TGTGCCAGCAGCTTCGGGGTAGCTAGCACAGATACGCAGTATTTT. Translated: CASSFGVASTDTQYF.

The chain has TRBV3-1 (or the pseudogene TRBV3-2) and TRBJ2-5; a weak D match, TRBD1 (6 bases). CDR3 length equals 13 residues. Trimming stripped 4 bases from V and 2 bases from J, with 8 bases between. Germline V gives CDR1 LGHDT, CDR2 YNNKEL (reference sequence). The CDR3 region is CASSPGTQETQYF. As DNA, the CDR3 is TGTGCCAGCAGCCCAGGGACACAAGAGACCCAGTACTTC.

The V gene is TRBV18, the J gene TRBJ1-4, with 12 bases matching TRBD1. The CDR3 is 17 residues long. From germline, CDR1 is KGHSH and CDR2 LQKENI. V was clipped by 1 base and J by 4 bases; unmatched bases: 4. CDR3 residues: CASSPRDRGPGNEKLFF. As DNA, the CDR3 is TGTGCCAGCTCACCACGGGACAGGGGGCCTGGTAATGAAAAACTGTTTTTT.

The genes are TRBV9 and TRBJ1-1, with no clear D. The CDR3 extends over 14 amino acids. V lost 2 bases, J lost 0 bases, and 8 bases lay in between. Germline V CDR1 and CDR2: SGDLS, YYNGEE. CDR3 sequence: CASSVGSMNTEAFF. For the CDR3, the DNA is TGTGCCAGCAGCGTCGGGAGCATGAACACTGAAGCTTTCTTT.

This sequence joins TRBV30 and TRBJ2-1; maybe TRBD1 (5 bases). The V gene's germline CDR1 is GTSNPN and CDR2 SVGIG (reference sequence). The CDR3 is 11 amino acids. Trimming removed 5 bases at V and 10 bases at J, with 12 bases between. The CDR3 DNA reads as TGTGCCTGGGGCCCCCGGACAGAGCAGTTCTTC. Its translation is CAWGPRTEQFF. The full variable domain, rest sourced from reference TRBV30 and TRBJ2-1, is SQTIHQWPATLVQPVGSPLSLECTVEGTSNPNLYWYRQAAGRGLQLLFYSVGIGQISSEVPQNLSASRPQDRQFILSSKKLLLSDSGFYLCAWGPRTEQFFGPGTRLTVL.

The chain has TRBV7-9 and TRBJ2-5; D gene uncertain. Germline assignment: CDR1 SEHNR and CDR2 FQNEAQ (reference sequence). The CDR3 loop spans 13 amino acids. Trimming stripped 7 bases from V and 5 bases from J, with 14 bases between. The CDR3 bases are TGTGCCAGCACCTGGGCCATTGAGGAGACCCAGTACTTC. It is translated as CASTWAIEETQYF.

J is TRBJ2-5 and V is TRBV19, with D perhaps TRBD1 (5 bases). V was pared by 5 bases and J by 2 bases, with 12 bases between. Germline CDR1 is LNHDA and CDR2 is SQIVND (reference sequence). CDR3 length: 14 amino acids. DNA for the CDR3: TGTGCCAGTAGTGCTGTAGGGGCACAAGAGACCCAGTACTTC. Its protein product is CASSAVGAQETQYF. Full variable domain (rest looked up from reference TRBV19 and TRBJ2-5): DGGITQSPKYLFRKEGQNVTLSCEQNLNHDAMYWYRQDPGQGLRLIYYSQIVNDFQKGDIAEGYSVSREKKESFPLTVTSAQKNPTAFYLCASSAVGAQETQYFGPGTRLLVL.

This sequence joins TRBV27 and TRBJ1-6, with TRBD1 matching over 8 bases. The J segment lost 5 bases and the V segment lost 1 base, leaving 10 bases of the junction unmatched. From germline, CDR1 is MNHEY and CDR2 SMNVEV (reference sequence). CDR3 size: 18 residues. The CDR3: CASSLFPSGTGDNSPLHF. Here the CDR3 DNA reads TGTGCCAGCAGTTTATTCCCGTCAGGGACAGGCGATAATTCACCCCTCCACTTT.

Remarks on this clone: In the same sample, other DNA sequences code for this CDR3. The chain is built from TRBV29-1 and TRBJ1-5; 7 bases match TRBD1. J lost 4 bases, V lost 4 bases, and 4 bases had no gene match. This CDR3 is 13 amino acids long. Germline assignment: CDR1 SQVTM and CDR2 ANQGSEA. DNA of the CDR3: TGCAGCGTTGGGGACAGCCTTAATCAGCCCCAGCATTTT. The encoded protein is CSVGDSLNQPQHF.

The chain employs TRBV25-1 and TRBJ2-7; D perhaps matches TRBD2 (5 bases). V was clipped by 6 bases and J by 0 bases, with 9 bases between them. The CDR3 extends over 13 amino acids. Per the germline V gene, CDR1 is MGHDK and CDR2 is SYGVNS. CDR3 sequence (DNA): TGTGCCAGCAGGACTGGAGGCTCCTACGAGCAGTACTTC. Translated: CASRTGGSYEQYF.

The V call is TRBV7-2, the J call TRBJ1-3; D might be TRBD1 (6 bases). The CDR3 loop spans 14 amino acids. The V gene lost 4 bases and the J gene lost 1 base, with 8 bases spanning the gap. Germline V gives CDR1 SGHTA, CDR2 FQGNSA. CDR3 nucleotide sequence: TGTGCCAGCAGCTCTACAGGGTCTGGAAACACCATATATTTT. Translating it yields CASSSTGSGNTIYF.

The J gene is TRBJ1-6, the V gene TRBV9; tentative D call: TRBD1 (6 bases). CDR1 is SGDLS and CDR2 is YYNGEE in the germline V gene. This CDR3 comprises 18 residues. The V and J ends lost 3 bases and 4 bases respectively, with 20 bases between them. CDR3 DNA sequence: TGTGCCAGCAGCGCTCGGGGGGCCGGCCTCTTATATAATTCACCCCTCCACTTT. Translated: CASSARGAGLLYNSPLHF.

With respect to this clone: One end of the junction varies from germline; a read error may be responsible. The sample carries other DNA sequences with the same CDR3. The chain employs TRBV7-9 and TRBJ2-1; 9 bases match TRBD2. From germline, CDR1 is SEHNR and CDR2 FQNEAQ (reference sequence). This CDR3 is 15 amino acids long. The CDR3 DNA sequence: TGTGCTAGCAGCTTAGCGGCGGGGGGGCTTAATGAGCAGTTCTTC. It encodes CASSLAAGGLNEQFF. Together with reference TRBV7-9 and TRBJ2-1, the CDR3 gives the full variable domain: DTGVSQNPRHKITKRGQNVTFRCDPISEHNRLYWYRQTLGQGPEFLTYFQNEAQLEKSRLLSDRFSAERPKGSFSTLEIQRTEQGDSAMYLCASSLAAGGLNEQFFGPGTRLTVL.

This clone was seen a few times. This chain uses TRBV7-3 with TRBJ1-1; TRBD1 agrees at 8 bases. The CDR3 consists of 15 residues. Germline values: CDR1 SGHTA, CDR2 FQGTGA. After removal of 4 bases from V and 1 base from J, the junction contained 5 bases not matched to a gene. CDR3 sequence: CASSSTGGRNTEAFF. For the CDR3, the DNA is TGTGCCAGCAGCTCTACAGGGGGGAGGAACACTGAAGCTTTCTTT.

This clone has a single count. The chain combines TRBV27 with TRBJ1-6; D is uncertain. V lost 1 base and J 7 bases, leaving 8 bases between the germline ends. The CDR3 sequence is 14 residues long. Germline V gene data show CDR1 as MNHEY and CDR2 as SMNVEV (reference sequence). The CDR3 nucleotides are TGTGCCAGCAGTTTATTGGGCCCGAATTCACCCCTCCACTTT. This encodes CASSLLGPNSPLHF.

The rearrangement links TRBV7-2 to TRBJ1-1; D unclear. Per the germline V gene, CDR1 is SGHTA and CDR2 is FQGNSA. The CDR3 totals 14 residues. V lost 3 bases and J lost 4, with 12 bases in between. CDR3 coding DNA: TGTGCCAGCAGCTTCCATAGTGAGGGCACTGAAGCTTTCTTT. It yields the protein CASSFHSEGTEAFF.

The V gene is TRBV18, the J gene TRBJ1-1; 10 bases fit TRBD1. Per germline, CDR1 KGHSH and CDR2 LQKENI. V shed 4 bases and J 1 base; nucleotides not matched to a gene: 3. The CDR3 sequence is 15 residues long. CDR3 bases: TGTGCCAGCTCACAACGGGACAGGGGGAACACTGAAGCTTTCTTT. This translates into CASSQRDRGNTEAFF.